A single sample gave rise to the 10 T cell receptor beta chains below, sequenced in a study of T cell changes during pregnancy in multiple sclerosis. The method was immunoSEQ multiplex PCR; TCRdb's version includes in-frame clones alone and lacks a portion of them. The table has about 73,000 clones, approximately 94% seen once. The sequenced sample was peripheral blood, obtained in the second trimester of pregnancy. Receptors were obtained from a female donor in good health, enrolled as a control in a pregnancy study.

The chain joins TRBV15 to TRBJ2-1, with TRBD2 matching 9 bases. Germline CDR1 LNHNV, CDR2 YYDKDF (reference sequence). CDR3 size: 15 residues. Trimming took 0 bases from V and 9 from J; bases not matched to a gene: 6. Here the CDR3 reads CATSRDRAGGGEQFF. Written as DNA, the CDR3 is TGTGCCACCAGCAGAGATCGAGCGGGGGGCGGTGAGCAGTTCTTC.

This sequence joins TRBV5-1 and TRBJ2-1, with 9 bases fitting TRBD2. Trimming removed 1 base from V and 7 bases from J; junction bases left unmatched: 12. The CDR3 has 17 residues. CDR1 and CDR2 (germline): SGHRS, YFSETQ. Here the CDR3 reads CASSLRGSGGSGNEQFF. The CDR3 bases are TGCGCCAGCAGCTTGCGGGGTAGCGGGGGCAGTGGGAATGAGCAGTTCTTC.

The chain combines TRBV5-1 with TRBJ1-6; D may be TRBD1 (5 bases). Germline V lookup: CDR1 SGHRS, CDR2 YFSETQ. The length of the CDR3 is 15 residues. The germline V and J ends were trimmed by 2 bases and 9 bases, with 15 bases remaining between them. CDR3 coding DNA: TGCGCCAGCAGCTTACGGGGTGCGGGGGGTTCACCCCTCCACTTT. Protein: CASSLRGAGGSPLHF.

This chain uses TRBV18 with TRBJ2-5; D unresolved. The germline CDR1 and CDR2 sequences are KGHSH and LQKENI. Trimming removed 3 bases from V and 4 bases from J, with 3 bases in between. The CDR3 totals 11 residues. CDR3 in amino acids: CASSPAETQYF. In DNA form, the CDR3 reads TGTGCCAGCTCACCGGCAGAGACCCAGTACTTC.

V gene TRBV10-3 combines with J gene TRBJ2-7; possibly TRBD1 for D (6 bases). Per germline, CDR1 ENHRY and CDR2 SYGVKD. Trimming pared 6 bases from V and 3 bases from J, leaving 6 bases between. This CDR3 is built from 11 residues. DNA for the CDR3: TGTGCCATCAGACAGGGCTACGAGCAGTACTTC. It specifies CAIRQGYEQYF.

This clone appeared a few times. V usage is TRBV4-2 and J usage is TRBJ1-2, with D maybe TRBD1 (5 bases). The germline V gene has CDR1 LGHNA and CDR2 YNFKEQ. The CDR3 has 16 amino acids. Trimming took off 0 bases at V and 4 bases at J, with 15 bases between the two ends. In nucleotides, the CDR3 is TGTGCCAGCAGCCAAGATCAGTATGCCGGGGGCTATGGCTACACCTTC. Its protein is CASSQDQYAGGYGYTF.

The chain recombines TRBV7-8 with TRBJ2-5; D is unresolved. The ends were cut back, 3 bases at V and 1 base at J, with 15 bases in the middle. The CDR3 totals 16 residues. Per germline, CDR1 SGHVS and CDR2 FQNEAQ. Here the CDR3 reads CASSFGKQTLQETQYF. In DNA form, the CDR3 reads TGTGCCAGCAGCTTCGGTAAACAGACCCTCCAAGAGACCCAGTACTTC.

The V call is TRBV11-1, the J call TRBJ2-1; 9 bases map to TRBD1. Trimming removed 5 bases from V and 6 bases from J; junction bases left unmatched: 14. CDR3 size: 17 residues. CDR1 is SGHAT and CDR2 is FQDESV in the germline V gene (reference sequence). CDR3: CASSPRDRVSSGNEQFF. CDR3 sequence (DNA): TGTGCCAGCAGCCCTCGGGACAGGGTCTCTAGTGGCAATGAGCAGTTCTTC.

The genes are TRBV19 and TRBJ1-3; 8 bases map to TRBD1. The V gene end was trimmed by 6 bases and the J gene end by 8 bases; junction bases not matched to a gene: 9. Germline CDR1 and CDR2: LNHDA and SQIVND (reference sequence). The CDR3 length is 14 residues. The CDR3 bases are TGTGCCAGTAGCCCCAGGGGGCAGGGAGACACCATATATTTT. It is translated as CASSPRGQGDTIYF. Combining the CDR3 with reference TRBV19 and TRBJ1-3 gives the whole variable domain DGGITQSPKYLFRKEGQNVTLSCEQNLNHDAMYWYRQDPGQGLRLIYYSQIVNDFQKGDIAEGYSVSREKKESFPLTVTSAQKNPTAFYLCASSPRGQGDTIYFGEGSWLTVV.

CDR3 bases: TGTGCCACCAGCAGAGATGGGGGAGGCGGACCCTATGGCTACACCTTC. This gives the protein CATSRDGGGGPYGYTF. The chain recombines TRBV15 with TRBJ1-2, with D tentatively TRBD1 (5 bases). CDR1 LNHNV and CDR2 YYDKDF come from the germline V gene (reference sequence). The V end was cut by 0 bases, the J end by 4 bases, with 15 bases between. CDR3 length: 16 amino acids.